The source of this TCR beta chain is a study of T-cell memory formation after mild COVID-19. In regard to this clonotype: Its target is not known.

This CDR3 region has 16 residues. The junction had 10 bases not matched to a gene; V was cut back by 4 bases and J by 4 bases. Germline loops: CDR1 SGHRS, CDR2 YFSETQ. TCRdb independently ran MiXCR on the 5' RACE reads; one entry per CDR3 protein. Found here are some 350,000 distinct CDR3 sequences, 10% to 15% of them singletons; the top ten hold over 20%. General study points: Contracting clones, day 15 to 85, had balanced CD4/CD8, and later expanders favored CD4+.

The source material was PBMCs or a T cell subset sorted from them (not recorded which). This TCR derives from a man aged 18-30 years who had mild COVID-19 (a few samples of this study predate the infection). Cell type and time point are not known. The rearrangement links TRBV5-1 to TRBJ1-3, with 8 bases lining up with TRBD1. CDR3 amino acids: CASSPGTGSFGNTIYF. The CDR3 DNA reads TGCGCCAGCAGCCCAGGGACAGGTTCGTTCGGAAACACCATATATTTT. Together with reference TRBV5-1 and TRBJ1-3, the CDR3 gives the full variable domain: KAGVTQTPRYLIKTRGQQVTLSCSPISGHRSVSWYQQTPGQGLQFLFEYFSETQRNKGNFPGRFSGRQFSNSRSEMNVSTLELGDSALYLCASSPGTGSFGNTIYFGEGSWLTVV.